This passage covers 14 T cell receptor beta chains from one sample sequenced in a study of T cell responses to AZD1222 COVID-19 vaccine (dated by TCRdb to the early 2020s). The receptor library was made with the immunoSEQ multiplex PCR assay. TCRdb carries this immuneACCESS record with in-frame sequences only. Its versions omit some clonotypes, under half of them owing to an unresolved V gene in the studies checked, with the rest unexplained. Across this sample there are about 120,000 clones, with 88% seen only once. The ten largest clonotypes hold 3.5% to 4% of the sample. The time point label here, explained by the study, means: about 28 days (+/-7) after the second vaccine dose. The specimen comprised peripheral blood, sampled 28 days after the second AZD1222 dose. Receptors were obtained from an adult who received the AZD1222 COVID-19 vaccine.

The chain employs TRBV9 and TRBJ2-7; 12 bases are a match to TRBD1. This CDR3 has 15 amino acids. J was trimmed by 4 bases and V by 2 bases; bases with no gene match: 4. The germline V gene has CDR1 SGDLS and CDR2 YYNGEE. CDR3 DNA: TGTGCCAGCAGCGTGGGGACAGGGGGCATGTACGAGCAGTACTTC. Amino acid sequence: CASSVGTGGMYEQYF.

The J gene is TRBJ1-3, the V gene TRBV9; tentative D call: TRBD1 (5 bases). The germline V and J ends were trimmed by 0 bases and 0 bases, with 10 bases remaining between them. This CDR3 has 16 residues. Looked up from germline, CDR1 is SGDLS and CDR2 is YYNGEE. In nucleotides, the CDR3 is TGTGCCAGCAGCGTAGGGACAACTGACTCTGGAAACACCATATATTTT. It translates to CASSVGTTDSGNTIYF. Drawing the rest from reference TRBV9 and TRBJ1-3, the complete variable domain is DSGVTQTPKHLITATGQRVTLRCSPRSGDLSVYWYQQSLDQGLQFLIQYYNGEERAKGNILERFSAQQFPDLHSELNLSSLELGDSALYFCASSVGTTDSGNTIYFGEGSWLTVV.

The V gene is TRBV25-1, the J gene TRBJ2-7, with a weak D call TRBD2 (6 bases). CDR1 MGHDK and CDR2 SYGVNS come from the germline V gene. The V end lost 6 bases, the J end lost 2 bases, and 14 bases lay between the germline ends. CDR3 length: 14 residues. The CDR3 loop is CASRGDLETYEQYF. The CDR3 nucleotides read TGTGCCAGCAGGGGGGACTTGGAGACCTACGAGCAGTACTTC.

This clone showed up just a few times. The chain employs TRBV19 and TRBJ2-1; the D is unclear. The V end was cut by 2 bases, the J end by 10 bases, with 12 bases between. Germline lookup yields CDR1 LNHDA and CDR2 SQIVND (reference sequence). The length of the CDR3 is 13 residues. The CDR3 DNA follows: TGTGCCAGTAGTATAAATGCGGTCGAGGAGCAGTTCTTC. It translates to CASSINAVEEQFF. The entire variable domain, with the rest obtained from reference TRBV19 and TRBJ2-1, is as follows: DGGITQSPKYLFRKEGQNVTLSCEQNLNHDAMYWYRQDPGQGLRLIYYSQIVNDFQKGDIAEGYSVSREKKESFPLTVTSAQKNPTAFYLCASSINAVEEQFFGPGTRLTVL.

This sequence joins TRBV6-6 and TRBJ1-6, with D perhaps matching TRBD1 (6 bases). This CDR3 region has 13 residues. V lost 7 bases and J lost 10, with 14 bases in between. The germline V gene encodes CDR1 MNHNY and CDR2 SVGAGI (reference sequence). CDR3 coding DNA: TGTGCCAGCAACCCGACAGGTCGGTCACCCCTCCACTTT. Its protein is CASNPTGRSPLHF.

The chain recombines TRBV18 with TRBJ2-7; 8 nucleotides agree with TRBD2. The CDR3 consists of 14 residues. The germline gives CDR1 KGHSH, CDR2 LQKENI. Trimming at V came to 3 bases and at J to 3 bases, leaving 4 bases not matched to a gene. CDR3 bases: TGTGCCAGCTCACCCGGGGGGGACCACTACGAGCAGTACTTC. Amino acids: CASSPGGDHYEQYF.

This rearrangement joins TRBV12-5 to TRBJ1-2; 8 bases agree with TRBD1. Germline trimming cut 0 bases from V and 5 bases from J; bases unmatched to any gene: 8. The germline CDR1 and CDR2 sequences are LGHNT and FRNRAP. The CDR3 spans 16 residues. CDR3 DNA: TGTGCTAGTGGTTTGGTACGGAACCGGACAGGGTATGGCTACACCTTC. Residues: CASGLVRNRTGYGYTF.

There are a few counts of this clone. This rearrangement joins TRBV4-1 to TRBJ1-1, with D possibly being TRBD1 (5 bases). CDR1 MGHRA and CDR2 YSYEKL come from the germline V gene. The CDR3 sequence is 14 residues long. Trimming stripped 5 bases from V and 4 bases from J, with 14 bases between. The DNA of the CDR3 is TGCGCCAGCAGCGGACCAACGAGGGGCACTGAAGCTTTCTTT. Residues: CASSGPTRGTEAFF.

This rearrangement joins TRBV5-1 to TRBJ1-1; D perhaps matches TRBD1 (6 bases). The CDR3 is 14 residues long. Trimming removed 4 bases from V and 0 bases from J, with 10 bases in between. CDR1 is SGHRS, CDR2 YFSETQ, per germline. The CDR3 spells CASSPGDLNTEAFF. The CDR3 DNA follows: TGCGCCAGCAGCCCAGGGGACTTGAACACTGAAGCTTTCTTT.

The chain combines TRBV4-2 with TRBJ1-4; tentative D call: TRBD1 (5 bases). V was cut by 0 bases and J by 13 bases, with 9 bases left in between. Looked up from germline, CDR1 is LGHNA and CDR2 is YNFKEQ. This CDR3 spans 12 amino acids. The CDR3 sequence is CASSQDGGGLFF. The CDR3 DNA reads as TGTGCCAGCAGCCAAGATGGGGGGGGACTGTTTTTT.

This clone was picked up one time. This chain uses TRBV9 with TRBJ2-7; TRBD2 matches 7 bases. The CDR3 spans 19 residues. Germline assignment: CDR1 SGDLS and CDR2 YYNGEE. The trim removed 0 bases at V and 1 base at J, leaving 16 bases unmatched. CDR3 sequence reads: CASSVGAIWRETLSYEQYF. In DNA, the CDR3 is TGTGCCAGCAGCGTAGGAGCTATCTGGCGGGAGACTTTATCCTACGAGCAGTACTTC.

This chain joins TRBV7-2 and TRBJ1-2; possibly TRBD1 for D (6 bases). CDR1 is SGHTA, CDR2 FQGNSA, per germline. The CDR3 loop spans 14 amino acids. Trimming removed 2 bases at V and 8 bases at J, with 15 bases between. CDR3 amino acids: CASSLLGRGGGYTF. CDR3 nucleotides: TGTGCCAGCAGCTTATTGGGCAGGGGTGGCGGCTACACCTTC.

The rearrangement joins TRBV7-3 to TRBJ2-7; D assignment may be TRBD1 or TRBD2 (5 bases each). The CDR3 spans 15 residues. V lost 2 bases and J lost 3, with 14 bases in between. Per germline, CDR1 SGHTA and CDR2 FQGTGA. The CDR3 spells CASSLGVGGHYEQYF. In DNA, the CDR3 is TGTGCCAGCAGCTTAGGAGTTGGGGGTCACTACGAGCAGTACTTC.

This clone was counted once. The CDR3 sequence is CASSLVAYEVTDTQYF. The CDR3 nucleotides read TGTGCCAGCAGCTTAGTAGCCTATGAGGTCACAGATACGCAGTATTTT. This chain uses TRBV7-3 with TRBJ2-3; D unclear. The V and J ends lost 2 bases and 2 bases respectively, with 14 bases between them. The CDR3 is made up of 16 amino acids. Germline CDR1 is SGHTA and CDR2 is FQGTGA.